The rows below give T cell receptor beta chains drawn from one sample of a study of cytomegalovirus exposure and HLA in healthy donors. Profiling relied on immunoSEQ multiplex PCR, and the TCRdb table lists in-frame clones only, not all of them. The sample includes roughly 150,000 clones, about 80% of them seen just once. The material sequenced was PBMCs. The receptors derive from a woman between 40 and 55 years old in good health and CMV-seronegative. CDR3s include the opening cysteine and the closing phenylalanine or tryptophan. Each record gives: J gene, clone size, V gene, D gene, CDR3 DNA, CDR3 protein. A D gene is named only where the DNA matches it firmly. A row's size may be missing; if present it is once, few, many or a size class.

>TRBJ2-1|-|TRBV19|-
TGTGCCAGTAGGGAGAATCCCTACAATGAGCAGTTCTTC
CASRENPYNEQFF
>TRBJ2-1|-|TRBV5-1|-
TGCGCCAGCAGCAACCCTGAGGAGCGGGCGTTTTCCAATGAGCAGTTCTTC
CASSNPEERAFSNEQFF
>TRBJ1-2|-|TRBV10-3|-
TGTGCCATCATGAATCGGGTAAACTATGGCTACACCTTC
CAIMNRVNYGYTF
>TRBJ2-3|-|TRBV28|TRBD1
TGTGCCAGCAGCGTCCCCCGACAGGGTGGCGATACGCAGTATTTT
CASSVPRQGGDTQYF
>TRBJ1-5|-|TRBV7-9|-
TGTTCCAGCAGCTTAGTGGGTCGCGGAACACAGGGGCCCCAGCATTTT
CSSSLVGRGTQGPQHF
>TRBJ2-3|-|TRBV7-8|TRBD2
TGTGCCAGCAGCCTTCTAGCGGGAGGGCCGCCGGATACGCAGTATTTT
CASSLLAGGPPDTQYF
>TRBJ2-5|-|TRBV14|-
TGTGCCAGCAGCCAAGTCCAGATGCGGGTGGGCTTAGAGACCCAGTACTTC
CASSQVQMRVGLETQYF
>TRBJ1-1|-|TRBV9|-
TGTGCCAGCAGCCCTTCCGGGGGATGGGGCACTGAAGCTTTCTTT
CASSPSGGWGTEAFF
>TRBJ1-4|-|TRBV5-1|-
TGCGCCAGCAGCTTGGACAGGATAGGTGAGGATGAAAAACTGTTTTTT
CASSLDRIGEDEKLFF
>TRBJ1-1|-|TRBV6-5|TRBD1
TGTGCCACCAACAGGGGGGAGGCCACTGAAGCTTTCTTT
CATNRGEATEAFF
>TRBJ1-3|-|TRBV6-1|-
TGTGCCAGCAGTGAAGGGTGGGCAGTAGACACCATATATTTT
CASSEGWAVDTIYF
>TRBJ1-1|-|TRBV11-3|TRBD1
TGTGCCAGCAGCTTATCGGACAGGGTGGGTCGTGAAGCTTTCTTT
CASSLSDRVGREAFF
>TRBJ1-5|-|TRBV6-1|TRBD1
TGTGCCAGCAGTGAAGCACCAGGGGGCGCCGGTCAGCCCCAGCATTTT
CASSEAPGGAGQPQHF
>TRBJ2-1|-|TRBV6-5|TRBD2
TGTGCCATCTCGCTCCGGGTAGCGGGGGTAAAGGAGCAGTTCTTC
CAISLRVAGVKEQFF
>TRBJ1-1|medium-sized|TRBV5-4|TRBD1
TGTGCCAGCAGCTTGAAGTTCACAGGGGTAGCAAACGACAAAGCTTTCTTT
CASSLKFTGVANDKAFF
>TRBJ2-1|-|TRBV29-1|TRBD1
TGCAGCGTTGGTCCCCAGGGGGCCGGTGAGCAGTTCTTC
CSVGPQGAGEQFF
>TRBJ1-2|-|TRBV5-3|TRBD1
TGTGCCAGAAGCCCCTCGGGACAGGTCGGGGGAAGTGATCAGGATTATGGCTACACCTTC
CARSPSGQVGGSDQDYGYTF
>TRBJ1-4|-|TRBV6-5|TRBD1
TGTGCCAGCAGTTACTCACAGGGGTCGAATGAAAAACTGTTTTTT
CASSYSQGSNEKLFF
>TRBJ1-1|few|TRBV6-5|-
TGTGCCAGCAGTTACAGGGAGAGAAACACTGAAGCTTTCTTT
CASSYRERNTEAFF
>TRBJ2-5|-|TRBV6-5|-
TGTGCCAGCAGCGGAAAGGGAGGGGGACAAGAGACCCAGTACTTC
CASSGKGGGQETQYF
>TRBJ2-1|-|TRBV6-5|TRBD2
TGTGCCAGCGAGACTAGCGGGAACCACAATGAGCAGTTCTTC
CASETSGNHNEQFF
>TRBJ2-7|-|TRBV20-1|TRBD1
TGCAGTTGGGGACAGGCGGGCGAGCAGTACTTC
CSWGQAGEQYF
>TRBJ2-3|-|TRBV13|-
TGTGCCAGCAGCGCTCTACACAGGCCGAGGGGGACAGATACGCAGTATTTT
CASSALHRPRGTDTQYF